Listed here are 5 T cell receptor beta chains from one sample, sequenced in a study of blood T cell repertoires in COVID-19. Repertoires were generated with immunoSEQ multiplex PCR, while TCRdb's copy carries only in-frame clones and drops some. Among roughly 200,000 clones listed, more than 60% were seen once. Material: peripheral blood. The receptors originated from a man aged 50-59 years who had recovered from COVID-19.

The chain combines TRBV20-1 with TRBJ1-2; D gene ambiguous. CDR1 is DFQATT and CDR2 is SNEGSKA in the germline V gene (reference sequence). Trimming cost V 6 bases and J 6 bases, with 11 bases left between them. This CDR3 contains 11 residues. CDR3 protein: CSAGQVDGYTF. The CDR3 coding sequence is TGCAGTGCCGGCCAGGTGGATGGCTACACCTTC.

A remark on this clone: One end of the junction fails to match germline, which may point to a read error. The rearrangement links TRBV11-2 to TRBJ2-5, with D perhaps matching TRBD2 (5 bases). The CDR3 totals 14 residues. Germline V lookup: CDR1 SGHAT, CDR2 FQNNGV. Here the CDR3 DNA reads TGTGCCAGCAGCCTAGATAGAAGCGGAGAGACCCAGTACTTC. This gives the protein CASSLDRSGETQYF.

The chain combines TRBV30 with TRBJ2-5; 12 bases are shared with TRBD2. J was trimmed by 4 bases and V by 4 bases; bases with no gene match: 4. CDR3 size: 14 residues. In germline, CDR1 is GTSNPN, CDR2 SVGIG (reference sequence). The CDR3 bases are TGTGCCTGGACTAAGGGACTAGCGGGAGAGACCCAGTACTTC. Amino acid sequence: CAWTKGLAGETQYF.

This clone was counted only a few times. The V and J genes are TRBV2 and TRBJ1-2; D unclear. Germline V gene lookup returns CDR1 SNHLY and CDR2 FYNNEI. Trimming took off 4 bases at V and 12 bases at J, with 12 bases between the two ends. The CDR3 runs to 11 residues. CDR3 in amino acids: CASSVATSNTF. The CDR3, as DNA: TGTGCCAGCAGTGTGGCGACTTCTAACACCTTC. The whole variable domain, filled in from reference TRBV2 and TRBJ1-2, reads EPEVTQTPSHQVTQMGQEVILRCVPISNHLYFYWYRQILGQKVEFLVSFYNNEISEKSEIFDDQFSVERPDGSNFTLKIRSTKLEDSAMYFCASSVATSNTFGSGTRLTVV.

The rearrangement links TRBV5-1 to TRBJ2-1; D is possibly TRBD1 (5 bases). The CDR3 totals 14 residues. Germline lookup yields CDR1 SGHRS and CDR2 YFSETQ. V lost 3 bases, J lost 4 bases, and 11 bases lay in between. DNA of the CDR3: TGCGCCAGCAGCTATGACACAGGTTACAATGAGCAGTTCTTC. Protein sequence: CASSYDTGYNEQFF. The entire variable domain, with the rest obtained from reference TRBV5-1 and TRBJ2-1, is as follows: KAGVTQTPRYLIKTRGQQVTLSCSPISGHRSVSWYQQTPGQGLQFLFEYFSETQRNKGNFPGRFSGRQFSNSRSEMNVSTLELGDSALYLCASSYDTGYNEQFFGPGTRLTVL.